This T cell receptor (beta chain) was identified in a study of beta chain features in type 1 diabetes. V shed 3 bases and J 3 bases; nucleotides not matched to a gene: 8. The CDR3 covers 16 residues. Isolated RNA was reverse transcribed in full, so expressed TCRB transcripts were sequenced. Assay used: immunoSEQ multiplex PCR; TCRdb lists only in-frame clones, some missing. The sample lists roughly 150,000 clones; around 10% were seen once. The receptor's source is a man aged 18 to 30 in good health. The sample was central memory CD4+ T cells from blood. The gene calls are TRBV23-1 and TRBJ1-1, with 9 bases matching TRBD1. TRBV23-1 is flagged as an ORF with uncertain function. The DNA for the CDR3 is TGCGCCAGCAGTCACCATTCCGGGGACAGGGACACTGAAGCTTTCTTT. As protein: CASSHHSGDRDTEAFF.